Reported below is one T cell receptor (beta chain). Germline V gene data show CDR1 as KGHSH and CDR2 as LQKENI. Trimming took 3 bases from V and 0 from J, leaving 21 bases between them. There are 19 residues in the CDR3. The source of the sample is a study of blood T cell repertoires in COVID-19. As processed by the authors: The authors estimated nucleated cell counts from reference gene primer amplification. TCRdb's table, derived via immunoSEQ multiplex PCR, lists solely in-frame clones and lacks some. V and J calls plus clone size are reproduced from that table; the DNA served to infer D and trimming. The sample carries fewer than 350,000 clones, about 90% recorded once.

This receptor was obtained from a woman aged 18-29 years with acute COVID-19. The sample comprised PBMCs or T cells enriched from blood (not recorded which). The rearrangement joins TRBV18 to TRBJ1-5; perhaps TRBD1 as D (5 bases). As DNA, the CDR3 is TGTGCCAGCTCACCGGTGGGTTATAGACAGAGATATAGCAATCAGCCCCAGCATTTT. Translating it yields CASSPVGYRQRYSNQPQHF.